These 21 T cell receptor beta chains originate from one sample sequenced in a study of blood T cell repertoires in COVID-19. Generated by immunoSEQ multiplex PCR, the TCRdb table keeps only in-frame clones and is missing some. The data hold approximately 220,000 clones, with about 85% observed a single time. Specimen: peripheral blood. The receptors come from a woman of 80 years or more with acute or convalescent COVID-19.

The chain recombines TRBV5-1 with TRBJ2-7; tentatively, D is TRBD2 (6 bases). Trimming stripped 0 bases from V and 2 bases from J, with 18 bases between. The V gene's germline CDR1 is SGHRS and CDR2 YFSETQ. The CDR3 loop spans 17 amino acids. The CDR3 protein is CASSLASGSGGAYEQYF. The DNA for the CDR3 is TGCGCCAGCAGCTTGGCCTCAGGGTCTGGCGGGGCCTACGAGCAGTACTTC.

This chain uses TRBV18 with TRBJ2-7; 12 bases are a match to TRBD2. CDR1 is KGHSH, CDR2 LQKENI, per germline. The CDR3 covers 15 residues. V gave up 4 bases and J gave up 0 bases; unmatched junction bases: 1. The CDR3 here is CASSQTSGSSYEQYF. DNA for the CDR3: TGTGCCAGCTCACAGACTAGCGGGAGCTCCTACGAGCAGTACTTC.

This clone has more than one count but fewer than ten. The chain links TRBV4-2 to TRBJ2-1; 8 nucleotides match TRBD1. Germline V gene sequence: CDR1 LGHNA, CDR2 YNFKEQ. J lost 4 bases, V lost 1 base, and 3 bases had no gene match. The length of the CDR3 is 15 residues. The CDR3 DNA is TGTGCCAGCAGCCAAGCAGGGGGCCGTTACAATGAGCAGTTCTTC. This codes for CASSQAGGRYNEQFF.

Notes on this clone: A read error may account for a junction end that differs from germline. The chain carries TRBV29-1 and TRBJ1-2; 7 positions agree with TRBD1. CDR3 size: 11 residues. Germline assignment: CDR1 SQVTM and CDR2 ANQGSEA. The DNA for the CDR3 is TGCAGCGTTGAAGAGACAGGGAAACCCTCCTTC. Protein: CSVEETGKPSF.

This chain links TRBV24-1 with TRBJ2-1; 7 nucleotides agree with TRBD2. Germline V gives CDR1 KGHDR, CDR2 SFDVKD. The CDR3 runs 13 residues. The V segment lost 6 bases and the J segment 7 bases; nucleotides outside the gene matches: 5. This chain's CDR3 is CATSLFSGNEQFF. As DNA, the CDR3 is TGTGCCACCAGTTTATTTAGCGGGAATGAGCAGTTCTTC.

V usage is TRBV3-1 (or the pseudogene TRBV3-2) and J usage is TRBJ1-2; D is possibly TRBD1 (5 bases). The CDR3 has 16 residues. The ends were cut back, 4 bases at V and 0 bases at J, with 15 bases in the middle. Germline CDR1 reads LGHDT; CDR2 reads YNNKEL (reference sequence). CDR3 nucleotides: TGTGCCAGCAGCCGCGGGACCGGTAAAGCTAACTATGGCTACACCTTC. Translating it yields CASSRGTGKANYGYTF.

This rearrangement joins TRBV5-1 to TRBJ2-5, with 12 bases lining up with TRBD1. Looked up from germline, CDR1 is SGHRS and CDR2 is YFSETQ. J lost 5 bases, V lost 0 bases, and 11 bases had no gene match. CDR3 length: 18 residues. CDR3 sequence (DNA): TGCGCCAGCAGCTTGGGACCTTCCGGGACAGGGGGCTTGGAGACCCAGTACTTC. It translates to CASSLGPSGTGGLETQYF.

This chain links TRBV29-1 with TRBJ2-5; perhaps TRBD2 as D (5 bases). Germline V gene sequence: CDR1 SQVTM, CDR2 ANQGSEA. This CDR3 contains 14 residues. V was trimmed by 1 base and J by 5 bases, leaving 14 bases between them. DNA of the CDR3: TGCAGCGTTGAAGTGGCCATCCCGGGGGAGACCCAGTACTTC. It specifies CSVEVAIPGETQYF.

Note on this clone: A read error may produce the germline difference seen at one junction end. This chain links TRBV5-1 with TRBJ2-3; 9 bases match TRBD2. Germline CDR1 reads SGHRS; CDR2 reads YFSETQ. This CDR3 contains 17 residues. As DNA, the CDR3 is TGCGCCCGCAGCTTGGGCCCGGGCGGGGGGGCCACAGATACGCAGTATTTT. Translated: CARSLGPGGGATDTQYF.

This chain links TRBV29-1 with TRBJ2-1; D is unclear. V gave up 4 bases and J gave up 6 bases, with 4 bases separating them. Germline V CDR1 and CDR2: SQVTM, ANQGSEA. This CDR3 has 10 amino acids. The CDR3 nucleotides are TGCAGCGTTGGCAGCAATGAGCAGTTCTTC. It encodes CSVGSNEQFF.

This clone was seen just once. The chain has TRBV18 and TRBJ2-2; possible D gene TRBD2, 7 bases. Germline V gene lookup returns CDR1 KGHSH and CDR2 LQKENI. Trimming stripped 3 bases from V and 7 bases from J, with 24 bases between. The CDR3 has 18 amino acids. Written as DNA, the CDR3 is TGTGCCAGCTCACCCCGTGGGGGGGCGAGCTCGGAGAGCGGGGAGCTGTTTTTT. This encodes CASSPRGGASSESGELFF.

This chain uses TRBV6-2 or TRBV6-3 with TRBJ1-1; D call uncertain. The V end lost 0 bases, the J end lost 0 bases, and 8 bases lay between the germline ends. Germline V lookup: CDR1 MNHEY, CDR2 SVGEGT. The CDR3 totals 15 residues. The CDR3 loop is CASSYSRRVNTEAFF. CDR3 DNA: TGTGCCAGCAGTTACTCGCGTCGAGTGAACACTGAAGCTTTCTTT.

The chain uses TRBV6-2 or TRBV6-3 and TRBJ2-7; tentative D call: TRBD2 (5 bases). This CDR3 region has 13 residues. With 6 bases removed from V and 4 bases from J, the gap between germline ends came to 13 bases. CDR1 is MNHEY, CDR2 SVGEGT, per germline. The DNA for the CDR3 is TGTGCCAGCAGACCTCCGGGGATATACGAGCAGTACTTC. It is translated as CASRPPGIYEQYF.

Only a few counts were recorded for this clone. This rearrangement joins TRBV14 to TRBJ1-2; D gene ambiguous. V gave up 1 base and J gave up 0 bases, with 9 bases separating them. This CDR3 region has 15 residues. Germline loops: CDR1 SGHDN, CDR2 FVKESK. The CDR3 DNA reads TGTGCCAGCAGCCAAGCGGGGATACCTAACTATGGCTACACCTTC. Its translation: CASSQAGIPNYGYTF.

The chain is built from TRBV12-5 and TRBJ1-3; a weak D match, TRBD1 (5 bases). The CDR3 covers 16 residues. The V end lost 8 bases, the J end lost 2 bases, and 19 bases lay between the germline ends. The germline CDR1 and CDR2 sequences are LGHNT and FRNRAP. This chain's CDR3 is CASRGGAGSTGNTIYF. The CDR3 DNA is TGTGCTAGTAGGGGCGGGGCAGGATCTACTGGAAACACCATATATTTT.

This sequence joins TRBV7-3 and TRBJ1-4; unclear D gene. In germline, CDR1 is SGHTA, CDR2 FQGTGA. CDR3 length: 13 residues. Trimming shortened V by 2 bases and J by 7 bases, and 8 bases separated the two germline ends. DNA for the CDR3: TGTGCCAGCAGCTTATCCATCGGTGAAAAACTGTTTTTT. Its protein product is CASSLSIGEKLFF.

This chain uses TRBV19 with TRBJ1-3, with D unresolved. Trimming left V 7 bases short and J 0 bases short, with 10 bases between. The CDR3 contains 14 residues. The germline CDR1 and CDR2 sequences are LNHDA and SQIVND (reference sequence). The DNA for the CDR3 is TGTGCCAGTAAGGAGGGAGTCTCTGGAAACACCATATATTTT. This sequence encodes CASKEGVSGNTIYF.

The V call is TRBV10-3, the J call TRBJ2-2, with 12 bases identical to TRBD1. The CDR3 length is 15 residues. V lost 6 bases to trimming and J lost 6 bases; unmatched junction nucleotides: 5. CDR1 is ENHRY, CDR2 SYGVKD, per germline. The DNA for the CDR3 is TGTGCCATCAGAAAGGGACAGGGGGCCCCCGGGGAGCTGTTTTTT. It yields the protein CAIRKGQGAPGELFF.

The genes are TRBV6-5 and TRBJ1-1; 8 bases align to TRBD1. The CDR3 extends over 14 amino acids. Germline CDR1 is MNHEY and CDR2 is SVGAGI. J gave up 4 bases and V 4 bases, and 5 bases lay outside the gene matches. In nucleotides, the CDR3 is TGTGCCAGCAGTTCGGACAGGGATCGCACTGAAGCTTTCTTT. Translated, it gives CASSSDRDRTEAFF.

This sequence joins TRBV4-2 and TRBJ2-2, with 12 bases lining up with TRBD2. Germline CDR1 and CDR2: LGHNA and YNFKEQ. V dropped 0 bases and J dropped 7; count of bases not matched to a gene: 9. The CDR3 runs to 18 residues. In DNA, the CDR3 is TGTGCCAGCAGCCAAGAGGAGGGACTAGCGGGCGAGGGCGGGGAGCTGTTTTTT. Translating it yields CASSQEEGLAGEGGELFF.

This clone was detected once. The chain carries TRBV3-1 (or the pseudogene TRBV3-2) and TRBJ2-5, with TRBD1 as a possible D gene (6 bases). The CDR3 is 14 residues long. V was trimmed by 5 bases and J by 5 bases, leaving 15 bases between them. Per the germline V gene, CDR1 is LGHDT and CDR2 is YNNKEL (reference sequence). This CDR3 reads CASSFAGVRETQYF. CDR3 sequence (DNA): TGTGCCAGCAGCTTTGCAGGGGTTAGGGAGACCCAGTACTTC.